This record covers a single T cell receptor (beta chain). This entry is derived from a study of blood T cell repertoires in COVID-19. Whole-study context: T cells, B-cell-depleted T cells, or PBMCs supplied cDNA or gDNA.

CDR3 length: 13 amino acids. V lost 5 bases to trimming and J lost 4 bases, with 11 bases between them. In germline, CDR1 is SGHTA, CDR2 FQGNSA. Authors' data handling: By means of reference gene primer amplification, nucleated cell counts were estimated. TCRdb's table, derived via immunoSEQ multiplex PCR, lists solely in-frame clones and lacks some. V, J and clone size are those of that table, while D and trimming were read from the DNA. The data contain about 110,000 clones, 55% to 75% of them singletons. The J gene is TRBJ2-5, the V gene TRBV7-2; D possibly corresponds to TRBD1 (5 bases). The receptor was isolated from a woman between 35 and 50 years old with acute or convalescent COVID-19. Material: peripheral blood. This chain's CDR3 is CASSINQGETQYF. CDR3 bases: TGTGCCAGCAGCATAAATCAGGGAGAGACCCAGTACTTC. The full variable domain, in which reference TRBV7-2 and TRBJ2-5 provide the parts outside the CDR3, is GAGVSQSPSNKVTEKGKDVELRCDPISGHTALYWYRQSLGQGLEFLIYFQGNSAPDKSGLPSDRFSAERTGGSVSTLTIQRTQQEDSAVYLCASSINQGETQYFGPGTRLLVL.